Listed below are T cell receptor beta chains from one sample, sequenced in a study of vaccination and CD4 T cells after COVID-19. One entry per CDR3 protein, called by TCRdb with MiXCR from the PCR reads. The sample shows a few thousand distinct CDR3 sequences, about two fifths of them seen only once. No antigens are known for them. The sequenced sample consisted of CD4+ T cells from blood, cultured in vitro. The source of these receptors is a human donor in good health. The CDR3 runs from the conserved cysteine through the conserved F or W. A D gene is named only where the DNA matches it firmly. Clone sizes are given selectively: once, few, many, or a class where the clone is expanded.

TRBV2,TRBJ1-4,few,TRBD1,CASSAQGQGTSEKLFF,TGTGCCAGCAGTGCGCAGGGACAGGGTACTAGTGAAAAACTGTTTTTT
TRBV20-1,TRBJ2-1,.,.,CSAREGFNEQFF,TGCAGTGCCCGCGAAGGATTCAATGAGCAGTTCTTC
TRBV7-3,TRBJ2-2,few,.,CASSLGTGNGELFF,TGTGCCAGCAGCTTAGGGACGGGAAACGGGGAGCTGTTTTTT
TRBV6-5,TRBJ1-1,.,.,CASSYSGPRPEGLNTEAFF,TGTGCCAGCAGTTACTCGGGACCCCGCCCGGAGGGGTTGAACACTGAAGCTTTCTTT
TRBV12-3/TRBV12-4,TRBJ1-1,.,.,CASRPVRPNTEAFF,TGTGCCAGCAGACCCGTGAGGCCGAACACTGAAGCTTTCTTT
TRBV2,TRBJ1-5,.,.,CASSMDNQPQHF,TGTGCCAGCAGCATGGACAATCAGCCCCAGCATTTT
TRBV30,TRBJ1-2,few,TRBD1,CAYQQGDYGYTF,TGTGCCTACCAACAGGGGGACTATGGCTACACCTTC
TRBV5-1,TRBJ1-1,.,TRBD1,CASSLMQGAGSAEAFF,TGCGCCAGCAGCTTAATGCAGGGGGCAGGATCGGCCGAAGCTTTCTTT
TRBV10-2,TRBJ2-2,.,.,CASSEKSGELFF,TGCGCCAGCAGTGAAAAGTCCGGGGAGCTGTTTTTT
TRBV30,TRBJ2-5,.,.,CAWSVQSGETQYF,TGTGCCTGGAGTGTTCAGAGCGGGGAGACCCAGTACTTC